This note documents a single TCR beta chain sequence. Its cognate antigen is unknown. An end of the junction does not agree with germline; a read error may underlie this. One entry per CDR3 protein results from TCRdb running MiXCR on the reads. The sample carries roughly 990,000 distinct CDR3 sequences, roughly 30% recorded once. The sample originates from a study of T cell repertoires in cytomegalovirus infection. Study context: It was recently identified HLA-C-restricted and well-studied HLA-B-restricted CMV epitopes that the study used. Regarding the study as a whole: There were HLA-C-restricted CMV-specific TCR beta clonotypes dominating the ex vivo response. The cumulative frequency of public TCR beta families identified carriers of CMV plus the relevant HLA.

Germline V CDR1 and CDR2: SGHKS, YYEKEE (reference sequence). The CDR3 is 13 amino acids. The J gene is TRBJ2-1, the V gene TRBV5-5; 11 bases line up with TRBD2. This specimen consisted of cultured CD8+ T cells from PBMCs, obtained from culture after CMV antigen stimulation. The receptor was isolated from a human donor in good health (CMV status not recorded). Some clones in this sample may be carry-over from other donors' samples. The CDR3 is CATGLAENNGQFF. CDR3 nucleotide sequence: TGTGCCACGGGACTAGCGGAAAACAATGGGCAGTTCTTC.